This TCR beta chain was profiled in a study of blood T cell repertoires in COVID-19 (dated by TCRdb to 2018 to 2021). In terms of the full investigation: The collaborator samples originated in the United States, Italy and Spain and spanned the acute and convalescent phases of COVID-19. The prospective study material was composed of cDNA or gDNA derived from T cells, B-cell-depleted T cells, or PBMCs. Subjects who had been exposed to COVID-19, were actively infected with it, or had recovered from it provided the deeply sampled blood TCRbeta repertoires that made up the dataset. The repertoires were made available in a free public database intended to serve as a resource for research on the immune response to SARS-CoV-2. Samples came from the ongoing ImmuneRACE study (first 160 participants) plus 1,254 subjects from 6 global collaborators. Nearly every sample came with metadata listing a de-identified subject ID, COVID-19 status, age in years and sex. Where HLA class I and class II types were available, the types were taken from metadata supplied by the sample provider, not from assay-based typing.

With regard to this clone: The target of this receptor is not known. Base qualities were left out, and no much larger clone turns up one base away.

Trimming accounts for 2 bases at V and 2 bases at J, while the number of junction bases matched to no gene is 7. Reading from cysteine to phenylalanine, the CDR3 counts 17 amino acids. The retained sequence is limited to the CDR3, 51 bases, with the frame set at the first base. CDR1 and CDR2 are drawn from the germline V gene (reference sequence): SGHKS, YYEKEE. The full study reports these points: The amount of clinical and demographic metadata varied by source and participant and was provided uncurated.

Another Seattle source contributed samples from volunteer blood donors who had recovered from COVID-19. Collaborating institutions collected whole blood in K2EDTA tubes following their own protocols. Collaborator samples were shipped for TCRbeta analysis as frozen whole blood, isolated PBMCs, or DNA extracted from either sample type. TCRbeta CDR3 regions were amplified from genomic DNA by means of the immunoSEQ Assay, a bias-controlled multiplex PCR. Per the authors' processing: Within the assay, amplification of reference gene primers was used to estimate how many nucleated cells each sample contained. Sequence reads were collapsed and filtered to measure the absolute abundance of every unique TCRbeta CDR3 rearrangement. For each sample, productive Simpson clonality was calculated as the square root of Simpson's diversity index over productive rearrangements. TCRdb took over this immuneACCESS table, retaining in-frame rearrangements with V and J assigned. Such tables are incomplete; in checked studies, under half of the missing clones stem from an unresolved V gene, and the remainder is unexplained. That table is the source of V, J and clone size, and D and trimming were worked out from the DNA. The sample data list around 200,000 clones, and 87% of these were observed just once. Together, the top ten hold approximately 6% of the sample.

The clonotype was recovered from a man aged 60 to 75 who had recovered from COVID-19. This sequence uses TRBV5-5 and TRBJ1-3, and 10 bases in between align with TRBD1. The sample consisted of peripheral blood. The sequenced DNA: TGTGCCAGCAGCTTTCCGGGACAGGGGATTCCTGGAAACACCATATATTTT. It specifies CASSFPGQGIPGNTIYF.